The present entry profiles one TCR beta chain with its context. Its antigen remains unidentified. These data are taken from a study of T cell repertoires in ileal Crohn's disease. On the study more broadly: Median disease duration was about 8.5 years; about 37% smoked at surgery. Study conclusions and caveats: Clonal expansions were more frequent in active smokers than non-smokers at surgery.

Clones were sequenced by immunoSEQ multiplex PCR, and TCRdb holds only the in-frame ones, with some missing. The table includes 16,000 or so clones, about 92% detected once. Time point: inflamed ileum from the surgical specimen. Included were adult ileal or ileocolonic Crohn's patients indicated for ileocolonic resection. Material: ileal tissue. The source of this sequence is an adult with Crohn's disease.

The CDR3 loop is CASSLGRDEQFF. The CDR3 nucleotides read TGTGCCAGCAGCTTGGGTAGGGATGAGCAGTTCTTC. The chain joins TRBV5-4 to TRBJ2-1; no clear D. V was pared by 0 bases and J by 8 bases, with 6 bases between. This CDR3 has 12 residues. Germline loops: CDR1 SGHNT, CDR2 YYREEE (reference sequence).